This paragraph reports one TCR beta chain. Its antigen is not identified. TCRdb analysed the 5' RACE reads with MiXCR anew, one entry per CDR3 protein. The sample lists hundreds of thousands of distinct CDR3 sequences; roughly 15% were seen once. V dropped 5 bases and J dropped 5; count of bases not matched to a gene: 5. The CDR3 is 14 residues long. These data come from a study of T-cell memory formation after mild COVID-19. Overall study context: Clusters were largely donor specific. Broader study findings: The SARS-CoV-2 specificity of second-wave clones reaching peak at day 37 remained unverified. Later expanders leaned CD4+, whereas clones that contracted between day 15 and 85 were balanced CD4/CD8. Memory sampled before infection contained some responding clones, suggesting cross-reactive memory joined.

V usage is TRBV12-3 or TRBV12-4 and J usage is TRBJ1-4; 7 bases map to TRBD1. Sequencing was performed on PBMCs or a T cell subset sorted from them (not recorded which). The sequence was obtained from a man between 18 and 29 years old who had mild COVID-19 (a few samples of this study predate the infection). Cell type and time point are not known. Here the CDR3 reads CASSLDRVNEKLFF. As DNA, the CDR3 is TGTGCCAGCAGTCTCGACAGGGTAAATGAAAAACTGTTTTTT.